A selection of T cell receptor beta chains follows, all from one sample in a study of blood T cells in healthy people across ages. Each CDR3 protein is one row after TCRdb ran MiXCR on the 5' RACE reads. The sample consists of 800,000 to 950,000 distinct CDR3 sequences, 35% to 40% of them appearing once. The sample taken for sequencing was blood. These receptor sequences come from a man aged 18 to 35 in good health. CDR3s include the opening cysteine and the closing phenylalanine or tryptophan. Each record gives: clone size, J gene, V gene, D gene, CDR3 DNA, CDR3 protein. A D gene is named only where the DNA matches it firmly. Clone size, where shown, is once, few, many, or a class for clones that have expanded.

abundance: few
j_gene: TRBJ1-2
v_gene: TRBV20-1
d_gene: .
CDR3nt: TGCAGTGCTAGTGGGGGCGAGGTTAACTATGGCTACACCTTC
CDR3aa: CSASGGEVNYGYTF

abundance: few
j_gene: TRBJ2-7
v_gene: TRBV7-9
d_gene: .
CDR3nt: TGTGCCAGCAGCCCAGGGACACTCCGCTACGAGCAGTACTTC
CDR3aa: CASSPGTLRYEQYF

abundance: .
j_gene: TRBJ1-1
v_gene: TRBV29-1
d_gene: TRBD1
CDR3nt: TGCAGCGTCGACAGGGTCGGGAACACTGAAGCTTTCTTT
CDR3aa: CSVDRVGNTEAFF

abundance: many
j_gene: TRBJ1-5
v_gene: TRBV7-9
d_gene: .
CDR3nt: TGTGCCAGCAGCTCCGCCAGGGCCGGTCAGCCCCAGCATTTT
CDR3aa: CASSSARAGQPQHF

abundance: many
j_gene: TRBJ1-5
v_gene: TRBV2
d_gene: .
CDR3nt: TGTGCCAGCAGTCCACAGGGTTGGCCCCAGCATTTT
CDR3aa: CASSPQGWPQHF

abundance: .
j_gene: TRBJ1-1
v_gene: TRBV7-3
d_gene: .
CDR3nt: TGTGCCAGCAGCTTCTCAACCGGTAGACCGAACACTGAAGCTTTCTTT
CDR3aa: CASSFSTGRPNTEAFF

abundance: .
j_gene: TRBJ1-2
v_gene: TRBV7-9
d_gene: .
CDR3nt: TGTGCCAGCAGCGATACAGCGTATGGCTACACCTTC
CDR3aa: CASSDTAYGYTF

abundance: few
j_gene: TRBJ2-2
v_gene: TRBV5-1
d_gene: .
CDR3nt: TGCGCCAGCATAGGTGGCGGGGCCCTATCGAACACCGGGGAGCTGTTTTTT
CDR3aa: CASIGGGALSNTGELFF

abundance: many
j_gene: TRBJ2-5
v_gene: TRBV20-1
d_gene: .
CDR3nt: TGCAGTGCTACGGAGCAAGAGACCCAGTACTTC
CDR3aa: CSATEQETQYF

abundance: few
j_gene: TRBJ2-7
v_gene: TRBV5-7
d_gene: .
CDR3nt: TGTGCCAGCAGCGCTTTTTCGGCAGGGTGCCTCTCTTCTCACGAGCAGTACTTC
CDR3aa: CASSAFSAGCLSSHEQYF

abundance: few
j_gene: TRBJ1-2
v_gene: TRBV5-1
d_gene: .
CDR3nt: TGCGCCAGCAGCTTGGCGGCAGGGGATTCCCAGGCGTATGGCTACACCTTC
CDR3aa: CASSLAAGDSQAYGYTF

abundance: .
j_gene: TRBJ2-1
v_gene: TRBV9
d_gene: .
CDR3nt: TGTGCCAGCAGCGTAGCGACGGGGACCTACAATGAGCAGTTCTTC
CDR3aa: CASSVATGTYNEQFF

abundance: .
j_gene: TRBJ1-1
v_gene: TRBV7-9
d_gene: .
CDR3nt: TGTGCCAGCAGCTTATCAGGAGATGAAGCTTTCTTT
CDR3aa: CASSLSGDEAFF

abundance: .
j_gene: TRBJ2-6
v_gene: TRBV12-3/TRBV12-4
d_gene: .
CDR3nt: TGTGCCAGCTCCATTCTCGGGGCCAACGTCCTGACTTTC
CDR3aa: CASSILGANVLTF

abundance: few
j_gene: TRBJ2-5
v_gene: TRBV2
d_gene: TRBD2
CDR3nt: TGTGCCAGCAGCCCGGGACTAGTACAATTCGGTGAGCAGTACTTC
CDR3aa: CASSPGLVQFGEQYF

abundance: .
j_gene: TRBJ2-1
v_gene: TRBV29-1
d_gene: TRBD2
CDR3nt: TGCAGCGTGGGGGAGCTAGCGGGGATGTACAATGAGCAGTTCTTC
CDR3aa: CSVGELAGMYNEQFF

abundance: few
j_gene: TRBJ2-5
v_gene: TRBV5-1
d_gene: .
CDR3nt: TGCGCCAGCAGCGGCCGCGACTCAAGGTTCCAAGAGACCCAGTACTTC
CDR3aa: CASSGRDSRFQETQYF

abundance: few
j_gene: TRBJ1-6
v_gene: TRBV20-1
d_gene: .
CDR3nt: TGCAGTGCTAGAAGGACTATTAATTCACCCCTCCACTTT
CDR3aa: CSARRTINSPLHF

abundance: few
j_gene: TRBJ1-1
v_gene: TRBV20-1
d_gene: .
CDR3nt: TGCAGTGCTAGCTACGCCAGGGGGAACACTGAAGCTTTCTTT
CDR3aa: CSASYARGNTEAFF

abundance: many
j_gene: TRBJ1-1
v_gene: TRBV12-3/TRBV12-4
d_gene: .
CDR3nt: TGTGCCAGCAGTTTTAGAGGGGCGAACACTGAAGCTTTCTTT
CDR3aa: CASSFRGANTEAFF

abundance: .
j_gene: TRBJ1-2
v_gene: TRBV24-1
d_gene: .
CDR3nt: TGTGCCACCAGTGATGTACGGACACTAGGGTATGGCTACACCTTC
CDR3aa: CATSDVRTLGYGYTF

abundance: .
j_gene: TRBJ2-1
v_gene: TRBV20-1
d_gene: .
CDR3nt: TGCAGTGCCCCCCCGGGAACAGGGTTCAATGAGCAGTTCTTC
CDR3aa: CSAPPGTGFNEQFF

abundance: .
j_gene: TRBJ2-1
v_gene: TRBV2
d_gene: .
CDR3nt: TGTGCCAGCAGTGAACCCCCAGGGGTCAATGAGCAGTTCTTC
CDR3aa: CASSEPPGVNEQFF

abundance: few
j_gene: TRBJ1-2
v_gene: TRBV5-6
d_gene: TRBD1
CDR3nt: TGTGCCAGCAGCTCGTGGGACAGCTATGGCTACACCTTC
CDR3aa: CASSSWDSYGYTF

abundance: few
j_gene: TRBJ1-1
v_gene: TRBV12-3/TRBV12-4
d_gene: TRBD1
CDR3nt: TGTGCCAGCAGTTTAAGGAGAGGGACAGAAAACACTGAAGCTTTCTTT
CDR3aa: CASSLRRGTENTEAFF

abundance: many
j_gene: TRBJ2-3
v_gene: TRBV24-1
d_gene: .
CDR3nt: TGTGCCACCAGTCCAAGCTACTATGGGACAGATACGCAGTATTTT
CDR3aa: CATSPSYYGTDTQYF

abundance: few
j_gene: TRBJ2-7
v_gene: TRBV10-3
d_gene: .
CDR3nt: TGTGCCATCACTGGAGAGGGGGGGTACGAGCAGTACTTC
CDR3aa: CAITGEGGYEQYF

abundance: .
j_gene: TRBJ1-2
v_gene: TRBV13
d_gene: TRBD1
CDR3nt: TGTGCCAGCATCCCAAGCCAACCGGACAGGGACTATGGCTACACCTTC
CDR3aa: CASIPSQPDRDYGYTF

abundance: few
j_gene: TRBJ2-3
v_gene: TRBV4-3
d_gene: .
CDR3nt: TGCGCCAGCAGCCAAGATACGGGGGCCACAGATACGCAGTATTTT
CDR3aa: CASSQDTGATDTQYF

abundance: few
j_gene: TRBJ2-3
v_gene: TRBV7-2
d_gene: TRBD1
CDR3nt: TGTGCCAGCAGCGTCCTTCGGACAGGGAGCACAGATACGCAGTATTTT
CDR3aa: CASSVLRTGSTDTQYF

abundance: .
j_gene: TRBJ2-7
v_gene: TRBV10-3
d_gene: TRBD1
CDR3nt: TGTGCCATCAGCCGGGCCGGGACAGAGAGTTCCTACGAGCAGTACTTC
CDR3aa: CAISRAGTESSYEQYF

abundance: .
j_gene: TRBJ2-7
v_gene: TRBV14
d_gene: TRBD2
CDR3nt: TGTGCCAGCAGCCAAGAGGTTAGTGGACTAGCGGGAATCCGCTCCTACGAGCAGTACTTC
CDR3aa: CASSQEVSGLAGIRSYEQYF

abundance: .
j_gene: TRBJ2-1
v_gene: TRBV7-8
d_gene: .
CDR3nt: TGTGCCAGCAGCTTAGATCCTGAGCAGTTCTTC
CDR3aa: CASSLDPEQFF

abundance: .
j_gene: TRBJ2-3
v_gene: TRBV6-5
d_gene: .
CDR3nt: TGTGCCAGCAGTCCTGGGCCGGATACCCACACAGATACGCAGTATTTT
CDR3aa: CASSPGPDTHTDTQYF

abundance: few
j_gene: TRBJ2-1
v_gene: TRBV4-3
d_gene: TRBD2
CDR3nt: TGCGCCAGCAGCCAAGCCGGGGGGGCCCCCTACAATGAGCAGTTCTTC
CDR3aa: CASSQAGGAPYNEQFF

abundance: .
j_gene: TRBJ2-7
v_gene: TRBV15
d_gene: .
CDR3nt: TGTGCCACCAGCAGAGACCCGGACAGCGGCGAGCAGTACTTC
CDR3aa: CATSRDPDSGEQYF

abundance: few
j_gene: TRBJ1-1
v_gene: TRBV14
d_gene: .
CDR3nt: TGTGCCAGCAGCCAAGATTATGCGGGAAAAGCTTTCTTT
CDR3aa: CASSQDYAGKAFF

abundance: .
j_gene: TRBJ2-1
v_gene: TRBV5-5
d_gene: .
CDR3nt: TGTGCCAGCAGCCCGGTGGACTTGGGCAAAGAGCAGTTCTTC
CDR3aa: CASSPVDLGKEQFF

abundance: .
j_gene: TRBJ1-1
v_gene: TRBV14
d_gene: .
CDR3nt: TGTGCCAGCAGCCAAATTGTGGGCAGGGCGAACACTGAAGCTTTCTTT
CDR3aa: CASSQIVGRANTEAFF

abundance: .
j_gene: TRBJ1-1
v_gene: TRBV2
d_gene: .
CDR3nt: TGTGCCAGCAGTGAGGGAGGTCGGAACACTAAAGCTTTCTTT
CDR3aa: CASSEGGRNTKAFF

abundance: .
j_gene: TRBJ1-1
v_gene: TRBV20-1
d_gene: TRBD1
CDR3nt: TGCAGTGCTACCGGGACAGAGAGACCGAACACTGAAGCTTTCTTT
CDR3aa: CSATGTERPNTEAFF

abundance: .
j_gene: TRBJ1-6
v_gene: TRBV6-2/TRBV6-3
d_gene: .
CDR3nt: TGTGCCAGCAGTACGTACAACGCGGTCTCACCCCTCCACTTT
CDR3aa: CASSTYNAVSPLHF

abundance: .
j_gene: TRBJ2-2
v_gene: TRBV12-3/TRBV12-4
d_gene: TRBD1
CDR3nt: TGTGCCAGCAGTGTGGACAGGGGGCAAGACACCGGGGAGCTGTTTTTT
CDR3aa: CASSVDRGQDTGELFF

abundance: .
j_gene: TRBJ2-3
v_gene: TRBV20-1
d_gene: .
CDR3nt: TGCAGTGCTAGGGGCGGAGGGGGGGAAGAAGATACGCAGTATTTT
CDR3aa: CSARGGGGEEDTQYF

abundance: many
j_gene: TRBJ2-7
v_gene: TRBV5-1
d_gene: .
CDR3nt: TGCGCCAGCAGCTTGGGACAGGAAAGGCACGAGCAGTACTTC
CDR3aa: CASSLGQERHEQYF

abundance: few
j_gene: TRBJ2-7
v_gene: TRBV7-9
d_gene: TRBD1
CDR3nt: TGTGCCAGCAGCTTGGTCCCCGCGACAGGGACCTACGAGCAGTACTTC
CDR3aa: CASSLVPATGTYEQYF

abundance: few
j_gene: TRBJ1-2
v_gene: TRBV29-1
d_gene: .
CDR3nt: TGCAGCGTTGAGGTTGGACTCCTAATCGGCTACACCTTC
CDR3aa: CSVEVGLLIGYTF

abundance: once
j_gene: TRBJ1-1
v_gene: TRBV6-1
d_gene: .
CDR3nt: TGTGCCAGCAGTGAAGAGACGGATTACACTGAAGCTTTCTTT
CDR3aa: CASSEETDYTEAFF